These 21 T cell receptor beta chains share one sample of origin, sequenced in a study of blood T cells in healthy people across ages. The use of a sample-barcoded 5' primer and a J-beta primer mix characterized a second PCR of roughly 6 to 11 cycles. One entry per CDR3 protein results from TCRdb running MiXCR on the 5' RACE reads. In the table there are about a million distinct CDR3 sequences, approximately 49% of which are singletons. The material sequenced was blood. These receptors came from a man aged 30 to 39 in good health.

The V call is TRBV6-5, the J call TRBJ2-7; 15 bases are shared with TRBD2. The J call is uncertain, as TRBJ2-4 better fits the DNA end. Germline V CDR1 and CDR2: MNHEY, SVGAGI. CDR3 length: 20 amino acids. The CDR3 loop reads CASSYISRTSGGAGADIQYF. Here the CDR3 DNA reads TGTGCCAGCAGTTATATCTCCCGGACTAGCGGGGGGGCGGGTGCGGACATTCAGTACTTC.

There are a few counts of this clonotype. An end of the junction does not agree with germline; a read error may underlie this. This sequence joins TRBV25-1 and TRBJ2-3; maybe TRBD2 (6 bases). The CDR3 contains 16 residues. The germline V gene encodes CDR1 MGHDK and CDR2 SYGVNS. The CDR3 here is CASSGGTGTSTDTQYF. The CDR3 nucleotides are TGTGCTAGCAGTGGAGGGACGGGCACTAGCACAGATACGCAGTATTTT.

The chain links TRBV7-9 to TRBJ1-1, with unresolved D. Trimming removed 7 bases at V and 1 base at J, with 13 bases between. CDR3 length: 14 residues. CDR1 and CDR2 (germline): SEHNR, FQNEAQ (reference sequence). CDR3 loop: CASTTGQSNTEAFF. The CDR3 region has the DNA TGTGCCAGCACTACTGGGCAGTCGAACACTGAAGCTTTCTTT.

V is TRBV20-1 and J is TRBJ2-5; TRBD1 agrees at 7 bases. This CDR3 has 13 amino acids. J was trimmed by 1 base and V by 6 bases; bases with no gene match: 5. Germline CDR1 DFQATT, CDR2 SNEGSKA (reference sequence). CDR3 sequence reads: CSAGTGAQETQYF. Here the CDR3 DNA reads TGCAGTGCCGGTACAGGGGCCCAAGAGACCCAGTACTTC.

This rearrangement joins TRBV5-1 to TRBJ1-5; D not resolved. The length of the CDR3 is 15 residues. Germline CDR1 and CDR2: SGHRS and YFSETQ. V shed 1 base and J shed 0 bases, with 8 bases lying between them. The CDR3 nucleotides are TGCGCCAGCAGCTTGAACGGTGCTAGCAATCAGCCCCAGCATTTT. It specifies CASSLNGASNQPQHF.

Here the CDR3 reads CASSPYPTGGQSPLHF. The CDR3 DNA follows: TGTGCCAGCAGCCCATACCCCACAGGGGGTCAATCACCCCTCCACTTT. The genes are TRBV7-9 and TRBJ1-6, with 8 bases identical to TRBD1. Germline CDR1 SEHNR, CDR2 FQNEAQ (reference sequence). The CDR3 sequence is 16 residues long. Trimming removed 5 bases from V and 10 bases from J; junction bases left unmatched: 13.

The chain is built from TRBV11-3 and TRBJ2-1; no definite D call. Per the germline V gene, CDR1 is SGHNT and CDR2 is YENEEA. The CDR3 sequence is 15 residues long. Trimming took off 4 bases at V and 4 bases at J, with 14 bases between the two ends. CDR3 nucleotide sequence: TGTGCCAGCAGCTCGGACGGAGAATTTTACAATGAGCAGTTCTTC. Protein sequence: CASSSDGEFYNEQFF.

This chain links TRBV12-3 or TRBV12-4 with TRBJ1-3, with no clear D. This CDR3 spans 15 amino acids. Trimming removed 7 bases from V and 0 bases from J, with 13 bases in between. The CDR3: CASNKPPVSGNTIYF. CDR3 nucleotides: TGTGCCAGCAACAAACCCCCAGTCTCTGGAAACACCATATATTTT.

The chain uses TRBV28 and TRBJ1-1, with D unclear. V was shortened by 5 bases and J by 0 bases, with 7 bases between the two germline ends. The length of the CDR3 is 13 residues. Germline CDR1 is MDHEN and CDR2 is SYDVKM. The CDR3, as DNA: TGTGCCAGCAGTCAACCGATGAACACTGAAGCTTTCTTT. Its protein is CASSQPMNTEAFF.

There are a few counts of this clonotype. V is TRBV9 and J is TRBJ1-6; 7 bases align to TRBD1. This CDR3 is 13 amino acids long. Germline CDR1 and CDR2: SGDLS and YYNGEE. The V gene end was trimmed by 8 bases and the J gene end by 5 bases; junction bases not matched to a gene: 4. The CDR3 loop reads CASTGTDNSPLHF. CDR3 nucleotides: TGTGCCAGTACCGGGACAGATAATTCACCCCTCCACTTT.

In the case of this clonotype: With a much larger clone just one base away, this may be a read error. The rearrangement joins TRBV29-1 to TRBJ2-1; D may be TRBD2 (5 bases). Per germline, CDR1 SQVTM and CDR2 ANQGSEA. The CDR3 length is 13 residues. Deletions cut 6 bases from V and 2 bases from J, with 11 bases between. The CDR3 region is CSVDGEAYNEQFF. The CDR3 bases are TGCAGCGTAGACGGGGAAGCCTACAATGAGCAGTTCTTC.

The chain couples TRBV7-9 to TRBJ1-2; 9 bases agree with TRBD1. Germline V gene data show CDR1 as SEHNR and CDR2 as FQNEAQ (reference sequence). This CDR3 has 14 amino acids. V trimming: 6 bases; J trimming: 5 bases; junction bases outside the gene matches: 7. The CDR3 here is CASRTGQGWYGYTF. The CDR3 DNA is TGTGCCAGCAGAACGGGACAGGGTTGGTATGGCTACACCTTC.

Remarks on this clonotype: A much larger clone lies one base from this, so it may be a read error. CDR3 region: CASSRCGQGGLNTEAFF. The CDR3 region has the DNA TGCGCCAGCAGCCGGTGTGGACAGGGAGGTTTGAACACTGAAGCTTTCTTT. This chain connects TRBV5-1 to TRBJ1-1; TRBD1 agrees at 8 bases. Germline loops: CDR1 SGHRS, CDR2 YFSETQ. The CDR3 runs 17 residues. Germline trimming cut 4 bases from V and 0 bases from J; bases unmatched to any gene: 11.

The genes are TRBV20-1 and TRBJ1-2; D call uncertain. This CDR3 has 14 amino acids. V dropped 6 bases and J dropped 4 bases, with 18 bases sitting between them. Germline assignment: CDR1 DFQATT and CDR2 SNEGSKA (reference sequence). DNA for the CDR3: TGCAGTGCCCAACCCGACCTGACCACCTATGGCTACACCTTC. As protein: CSAQPDLTTYGYTF.

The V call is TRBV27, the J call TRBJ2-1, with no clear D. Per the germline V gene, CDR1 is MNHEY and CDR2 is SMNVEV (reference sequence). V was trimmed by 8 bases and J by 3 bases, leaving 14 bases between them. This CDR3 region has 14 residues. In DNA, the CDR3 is TGTGCCAGCTCGGTCGGGCACATCTACAATGAGCAGTTCTTC. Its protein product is CASSVGHIYNEQFF.

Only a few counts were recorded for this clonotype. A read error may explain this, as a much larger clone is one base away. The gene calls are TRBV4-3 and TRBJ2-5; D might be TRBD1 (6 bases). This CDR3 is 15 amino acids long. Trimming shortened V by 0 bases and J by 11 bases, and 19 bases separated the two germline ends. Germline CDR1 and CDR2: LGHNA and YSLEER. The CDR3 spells CASSQDNGGHNEQYF. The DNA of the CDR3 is TGCGCCAGCAGCCAAGATAATGGGGGACACAATGAGCAGTACTTC.

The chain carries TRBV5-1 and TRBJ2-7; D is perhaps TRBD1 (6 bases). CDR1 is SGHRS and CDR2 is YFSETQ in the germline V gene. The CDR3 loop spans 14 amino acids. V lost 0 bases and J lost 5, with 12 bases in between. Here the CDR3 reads CASSLEQGIHEQYF. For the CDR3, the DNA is TGCGCCAGCAGCTTGGAACAGGGAATCCACGAGCAGTACTTC.

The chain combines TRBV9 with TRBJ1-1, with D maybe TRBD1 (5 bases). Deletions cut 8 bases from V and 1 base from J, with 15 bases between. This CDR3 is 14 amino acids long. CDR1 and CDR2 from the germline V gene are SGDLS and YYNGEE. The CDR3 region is CARGSGGRNTEAFF. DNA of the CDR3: TGTGCCAGGGGCTCGGGGGGAAGGAACACTGAAGCTTTCTTT.

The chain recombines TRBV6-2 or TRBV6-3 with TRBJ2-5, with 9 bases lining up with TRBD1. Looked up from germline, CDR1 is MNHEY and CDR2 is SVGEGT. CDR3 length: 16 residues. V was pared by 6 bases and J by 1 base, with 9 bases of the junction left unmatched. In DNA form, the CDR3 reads TGTGCCAGCAGGACGGGGGACAGGGACTCCCAAGAGACCCAGTACTTC. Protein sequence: CASRTGDRDSQETQYF.

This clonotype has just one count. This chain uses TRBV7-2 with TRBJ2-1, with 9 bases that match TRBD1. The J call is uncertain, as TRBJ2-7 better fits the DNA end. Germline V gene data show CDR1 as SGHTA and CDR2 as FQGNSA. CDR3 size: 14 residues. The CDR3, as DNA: TGTGCCAGCAGCTTAGGGACAGGGGCAATCGAGCAGTACTTC. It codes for CASSLGTGAIEQYF.

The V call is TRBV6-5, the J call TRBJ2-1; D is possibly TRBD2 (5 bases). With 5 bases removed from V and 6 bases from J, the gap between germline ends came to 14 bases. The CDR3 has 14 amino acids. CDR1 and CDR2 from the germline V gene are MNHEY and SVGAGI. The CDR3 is CASSADTRPNEQFF. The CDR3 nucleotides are TGTGCCAGCAGTGCCGACACTAGGCCCAATGAGCAGTTCTTC.